A selection of T cell receptor beta chains follows, all from one sample in a study of blood T cell repertoires in COVID-19. Assay used: immunoSEQ multiplex PCR; TCRdb lists only in-frame clones, some missing. The sample contains approximately 300,000 clones, about 90% of which appear only once. What was sequenced was PBMCs or T cells enriched from blood (not recorded which). The receptor set was obtained from a woman in her twenties or thirties who had recovered from COVID-19. CDR3s include the opening cysteine and the closing phenylalanine or tryptophan. A D gene is named only where the DNA matches it firmly. Expanded clones get a size class; other rows say once, few or many, or leave the size out.

j_gene	d_gene	v_gene	abundance	CDR3aa	CDR3nt
TRBJ2-7	TRBD1	TRBV5-1	-	CASSRRVTGSSYEQYF	TGCGCCAGCAGCCGGCGAGTGACAGGGAGCTCCTACGAGCAGTACTTC
TRBJ2-7	-	TRBV7-9	-	CASSSPPEGEQYF	TGTGCCAGCAGCTCCCCACCAGAGGGCGAGCAGTACTTC
TRBJ2-1	-	TRBV19	-	CASSIGSLDNEQFF	TGTGCCAGTAGTATAGGTAGTTTGGACAATGAGCAGTTCTTC
TRBJ2-3	TRBD2	TRBV5-1	-	CASSVGLAGGTHTQYF	TGCGCCAGCAGCGTGGGACTAGCGGGAGGAACCCATACGCAGTATTTT
TRBJ2-5	-	TRBV18	-	CASSPRLQETQYF	TGTGCCAGCTCACCACGACTCCAAGAGACCCAGTACTTC
TRBJ2-7	TRBD1	TRBV6-1	-	CASSDTGTGNHEQYF	TGTGCCAGCAGTGATACCGGGACAGGGAATCACGAGCAGTACTTC
TRBJ1-1	TRBD1	TRBV27	-	CASSLLTGGRTEAFF	TGTGCCAGCAGTTTACTGACAGGGGGCCGCACTGAAGCTTTCTTT
TRBJ1-5	-	TRBV5-8	-	CASSQTGNSNQPQHF	TGTGCCAGCAGCCAAACAGGAAATAGCAATCAGCCCCAGCATTTT
TRBJ2-5	-	TRBV4-3	-	CASSPDLGTAQYF	TGCGCCAGCAGTCCCGACTTGGGTACGGCCCAGTACTTC
TRBJ2-2	-	TRBV14	-	CASSQVTGTGELFF	TGTGCCAGCAGCCAAGTTACAGGGACCGGGGAGCTGTTTTTT
TRBJ2-2	TRBD1	TRBV29-1	-	CSVHRQGAPTGELFF	TGCAGCGTTCATAGGCAGGGGGCGCCCACCGGGGAGCTGTTTTTT
TRBJ1-2	-	TRBV20-1	-	CSATANYGYTF	TGCAGTGCAACAGCTAACTATGGCTACACCTTC
TRBJ2-7	-	TRBV7-6	-	CASSLKGGEQYF	TGTGCCAGCAGCTTGAAGGGAGGCGAGCAGTACTTC
TRBJ2-1	-	TRBV7-2	-	CASSLGDRQSYNEQFF	TGTGCCAGCAGCTTAGGCGACCGACAATCCTACAATGAGCAGTTCTTC
TRBJ2-1	-	TRBV18	once	CATSGGGVYEQFF	TGTGCCACCTCAGGGGGGGGCGTCTATGAGCAGTTCTTC
TRBJ2-7	-	TRBV29-1	-	CSVALGPYEQYF	TGCAGCGTTGCACTAGGGCCCTACGAGCAGTACTTC
TRBJ2-7	TRBD2	TRBV6-5	-	CASRQTSGMYEQYF	TGTGCCAGCAGACAGACTAGCGGGATGTACGAGCAGTACTTT
TRBJ1-2	TRBD1	TRBV6-5	-	CASSRQGVYGYTF	TGTGCCAGCAGCCGACAGGGCGTTTATGGCTACACCTTC
TRBJ1-6	TRBD1	TRBV6-5	-	CASSYRRDSNNSPLHF	TGTGCCAGCAGTTACCGCCGGGACAGCAATAATTCACCCCTCCACTTT
TRBJ1-1	-	TRBV4-1	-	CASSHGTMNTEAFF	TGCGCCAGCAGCCATGGGACAATGAACACTGAAGCTTTCTTT
TRBJ1-2	TRBD1	TRBV15	-	CATSWRQGDYGYTF	TGTGCCACCAGCTGGCGACAGGGGGACTATGGCTACACCTTC
TRBJ2-3	-	TRBV4-3	once	CASSQVGWEGADTQYF	TGCGCCAGCAGCCAAGTGGGGTGGGAGGGGGCAGATACGCAGTATTTT
TRBJ1-1	TRBD1	TRBV2	-	CASSFEGANTEAFF	TGTGCCAGCAGCTTTGAGGGGGCTAACACTGAAGCTTTCTTT
TRBJ1-4	-	TRBV5-1	-	CASSTDRVNEKLFF	TGCGCCAGCAGCACGGACAGAGTAAATGAAAAACTGTTTTTT
TRBJ1-2	-	TRBV7-2	-	CASSLYLRAAGGYTF	TGTGCCAGCAGCTTATATCTCCGGGCCGCGGGTGGCTACACCTTC
TRBJ1-1	-	TRBV7-9	-	CASSLFPRTENTEAFF	TGTGCCAGCAGCTTATTCCCCCGGACAGAGAACACTGAAGCTTTCTTT
TRBJ2-1	TRBD2	TRBV11-2	-	CASSLVWTSGSGRNEQFF	TGTGCCAGCAGCTTAGTCTGGACTAGCGGGAGTGGTAGAAATGAGCAGTTCTTC
TRBJ2-2	TRBD2	TRBV3-1/TRBV3-2	-	CASSQGPILKGLVSTGELFF	TGTGCCAGCAGCCAAGGCCCCATACTCAAGGGACTAGTATCCACCGGGGAGCTGTTTTTT
TRBJ2-7	TRBD1	TRBV7-9	-	CASSSAQGARVEQYF	TGTGCCAGCAGCTCCGCGCAGGGGGCGCGGGTCGAGCAGTACTTC
TRBJ2-2	TRBD1	TRBV15	-	CATSADRGSDRELFF	TGTGCCACCAGCGCGGACAGGGGGTCCGACCGGGAGCTGTTTTTT
TRBJ1-6	TRBD1	TRBV15	-	CATSRDRGRVSSPLHF	TGTGCCACCAGCAGAGACAGGGGGCGCGTAAGTTCACCCCTCCACTTT
TRBJ2-3	TRBD1	TRBV6-5	-	CASSYIQGVGTDTQYF	TGTGCCAGCAGTTACATTCAGGGGGTGGGCACAGATACGCAGTATTTT
TRBJ2-2	TRBD2	TRBV4-1	-	CASRRAPSLADTGELFF	TGCGCCAGCAGAAGAGCCCCCTCCCTAGCGGATACCGGGGAGCTGTTTTTT
TRBJ2-7	-	TRBV19	-	CASSISETTGEQYF	TGTGCCAGTAGTATTTCTGAGACAACCGGCGAGCAGTACTTC
TRBJ1-2	TRBD1	TRBV18	-	CASSTEKKGQKF	TGTGCCAGCTCAACAGAGAAAAAGGGACAGAAATTC
TRBJ2-7	-	TRBV10-1	-	CASSETQGAEQYF	TGCGCCAGCAGTGAGACACAGGGCGCCGAGCAGTACTTC
TRBJ2-7	TRBD2	TRBV27	-	CASRPLAGDPYEQYF	TGTGCCAGTAGACCTCTAGCGGGAGATCCCTACGAGCAGTACTTC
TRBJ1-3	-	TRBV5-1	-	CASSPWPANTIYF	TGCGCCAGCAGCCCGTGGCCCGCCAACACCATATATTTT
TRBJ2-6	-	TRBV11-2	-	CASAGFSGANVLTF	TGTGCCAGCGCGGGATTCTCTGGGGCCAACGTCCTGACTTTC
TRBJ2-5	-	TRBV5-1	once	CASSFRRAGETQYF	TGCGCCAGCAGCTTCCGGAGGGCAGGAGAGACCCAGTACTTC
TRBJ2-7	-	TRBV5-4	-	CASSLGPQGLEQYF	TGTGCCAGCAGCTTGGGGCCCCAGGGGCTCGAGCAGTACTTC
TRBJ2-1	-	TRBV10-1	-	CASSEIQGPIDEQFF	TGCGCCAGCAGTGAGATCCAGGGGCCAATAGATGAGCAGTTCTTC
TRBJ2-7	TRBD2	TRBV2	-	CASIQGLAGANSYEQYF	TGTGCCAGCATTCAGGGACTAGCGGGAGCGAACTCCTACGAGCAGTACTTC
TRBJ1-6	-	TRBV18	-	CASSLDRPGNSPLHF	TGTGCCAGCTCACTGGACAGACCGGGTAATTCACCCCTCCACTTT
TRBJ2-7	TRBD2	TRBV5-6	-	CASRTSGSFYEQYF	TGTGCCAGCAGGACTAGCGGGAGTTTTTACGAGCAGTACTTC
TRBJ2-1	TRBD2	TRBV19	-	CASSIVLAGGNEQFF	TGTGCCAGTAGTATAGTACTAGCGGGAGGCAATGAGCAGTTCTTC
TRBJ2-1	TRBD2	TRBV28	-	CASSLWASGNLNEQFF	TGTGCCAGCAGTTTATGGGCTAGCGGGAACCTCAATGAGCAGTTCTTC
TRBJ1-2	TRBD1	TRBV11-1	-	CASSSWTGDGYTF	TGTGCCAGCAGCTCATGGACAGGGGACGGCTACACCTTC
TRBJ2-5	TRBD1	TRBV18	-	CASSPTGGETQYF	TGTGCCAGCTCGCCGACAGGGGGAGAGACCCAGTACTTC
TRBJ2-7	-	TRBV30	-	CAWKDSSYEQYF	TGTGCCTGGAAGGACAGTTCCTACGAGCAGTACTTC
TRBJ2-1	-	TRBV7-9	-	CASSFLNEQFF	TGTGCCAGCAGCTTCCTCAATGAGCAGTTCTTC
TRBJ1-2	-	TRBV19	few	CASSWGGYNYGYTF	TGTGCCAGTAGCTGGGGAGGGTATAACTATGGCTACACCTTC
TRBJ2-7	-	TRBV5-6	once	CASSPGQTGEQYF	TGTGCCAGCAGCCCGGGACAAACCGGCGAGCAGTACTTC
TRBJ1-2	-	TRBV12-5	few	CASGLVRGIYGYTF	TGTGCTAGTGGTTTGGTACGGGGGATCTATGGCTACACCTTC
TRBJ2-3	TRBD2	TRBV5-1	-	CAGSSTGRARDTQYF	TGCGCCGGGTCTTCTACCGGGAGGGCCCGAGATACGCAGTATTTT
TRBJ2-7	-	TRBV10-3	few	CAISPSGEQYF	TGTGCCATCAGTCCCTCGGGGGAGCAGTACTTC
TRBJ1-1	-	TRBV28	-	CASSFEGGEAFF	TGTGCCAGCAGTTTCGAGGGAGGTGAAGCTTTCTTT